Detailed here is one T cell receptor (beta chain). What it binds is not known. The PCR was carried out with 60 Vbeta primers and 13 Jbeta primers. Data came from immunoSEQ multiplex PCR; TCRdb stores just in-frame clones and leaves some out. This sample's table has under 70,000 clones. The sample comes from a study of cytomegalovirus exposure and HLA in healthy donors. The wider study: Researchers previously reported finding fewer than 140 million unique TCR beta sequences from some 180 million T cells. Notes on the study in general: Reported results showed that the classifier diagnosed cytomegalovirus status with high specificity and sensitivity. The study had only CMV serostatus as immune exposure information. An Asian-associated ancestry cluster reportedly showed fewer N-insertions than the roughly 670-donor mean in a later analysis.

This TCR was sampled from a young woman in good health and CMV-seropositive. Sequenced sample: PBMCs.

The chain's CDR3 is CASSEAGMAGNYGYTF. The CDR3 DNA reads as TGTGCCAGCAGTGAAGCAGGTATGGCAGGGAACTATGGCTACACCTTC. The chain carries TRBV2 and TRBJ1-2, with TRBD1 as a possible D gene (5 bases). There are 16 residues in the CDR3. V gave up 0 bases and J gave up 2 bases, with 13 bases separating them. The germline gives CDR1 SNHLY, CDR2 FYNNEI.